The 28 T cell receptor beta chains reported below all come from one sample, sequenced in a study of long-term antiretroviral therapy in people with HIV (dated by TCRdb to the early 2020s). The immunoSEQ hsTCRB v3.0 assay was used at survey level resolution to sequence the TRB variable region. Sourced from immuneACCESS, this table was stored by TCRdb with only in-frame sequences that have V and J called. A share of the clones is absent; for the studies checked, an unresolved V gene accounts for under half, and the remainder has no known explanation. The sample table holds about 19,000 clones, of which approximately 86% were seen once. The ten largest clonotypes hold roughly a tenth of the sample. The sample in question was unsorted PBMCs, obtained 0.5 years after starting antiretroviral therapy. Source of these receptors: a man aged 35 to 55 with HIV.

The sample holds one count of this clone. The V call is TRBV5-1, the J call TRBJ2-3, with D tentatively TRBD1 (5 bases). The CDR3 loop spans 13 amino acids. Germline CDR1 and CDR2: SGHRS and YFSETQ. Deletions cut 4 bases from V and 2 bases from J, with 8 bases between. Here the CDR3 reads CASSLDTTDTQYF. CDR3 DNA sequence: TGCGCCAGCAGCCTGGACACCACAGATACGCAGTATTTT. Filled out from reference TRBV5-1 and TRBJ2-3, the complete variable domain reads KAGVTQTPRYLIKTRGQQVTLSCSPISGHRSVSWYQQTPGQGLQFLFEYFSETQRNKGNFPGRFSGRQFSNSRSEMNVSTLELGDSALYLCASSLDTTDTQYFGPGTRLTVL.

The J gene is TRBJ2-5, the V gene TRBV4-1, with a tentative D call TRBD2 (7 bases). This CDR3 has 13 residues. Germline lookup yields CDR1 MGHRA and CDR2 YSYEKL. V dropped 6 bases and J dropped 5 bases, with 13 bases sitting between them. CDR3 bases: TGCGCCAGCAGACGCGAGGGGGGGGAGACCCAGTACTTC. Translation: CASRREGGETQYF.

This clone was recorded only once. CDR3 sequence: CASSYLGGVGNEKLFF. The CDR3 bases are TGTGCCAGCAGTTACTTAGGGGGAGTCGGAAATGAAAAACTGTTTTTT. The chain uses TRBV6-5 and TRBJ1-4; D may be TRBD1 (6 bases). V was pared by 1 base and J by 5 bases, with 14 bases between. The germline V gene has CDR1 MNHEY and CDR2 SVGAGI. The CDR3 is 16 residues long.

The chain's CDR3 is CASRTDSGANVLTF. The CDR3 DNA sequence: TGTGCCAGCAGGACAGACTCTGGGGCCAACGTCCTGACTTTC. The chain uses TRBV6-4 and TRBJ2-6; weak D call: TRBD1 (5 bases). V was trimmed by 6 bases and J by 0 bases, leaving 6 bases between them. CDR1 MRHNA and CDR2 SNTAGT come from the germline V gene. The CDR3 covers 14 residues.

This clone was found once. The chain recombines TRBV10-2 with TRBJ1-1; weak D call: TRBD1 (5 bases). There are 13 residues in the CDR3. Trimming took 7 bases from V and 1 from J, leaving 10 bases between them. Germline values: CDR1 WSHSY, CDR2 SAAADI. The CDR3 spells CASTGTANTEAFF. The CDR3 DNA is TGCGCCAGCACCGGGACGGCGAACACTGAAGCTTTCTTT.

This clone has only one observation. The chain is built from TRBV9 and TRBJ2-1, with 9 nucleotides matching TRBD2. The CDR3 runs to 14 residues. Germline CDR1 reads SGDLS; CDR2 reads YYNGEE. Unmatched junction bases numbered 8, after V lost 0 bases and J lost 13 bases. In DNA form, the CDR3 reads TGTGCCAGCAGCGTAGAGGGGGGACTAGCTCTACAGTTCTTC. Protein: CASSVEGGLALQFF. Variable domain in full (rest from reference TRBV9 and TRBJ2-1): DSGVTQTPKHLITATGQRVTLRCSPRSGDLSVYWYQQSLDQGLQFLIQYYNGEERAKGNILERFSAQQFPDLHSELNLSSLELGDSALYFCASSVEGGLALQFFGPGTRLTVL.

This clone turned up a few times. The V gene is TRBV30, the J gene TRBJ1-5; TRBD1 aligns across 7 bases. V shed 3 bases and J 5 bases; nucleotides not matched to a gene: 7. CDR1 is GTSNPN, CDR2 SVGIG, per germline (reference sequence). CDR3 length equals 14 residues. CDR3 amino acids: CAWRKDREDQPQHF. CDR3 coding DNA: TGTGCCTGGAGGAAAGACAGGGAGGATCAGCCCCAGCATTTT.

V usage is TRBV19 and J usage is TRBJ2-7; tentatively, D is TRBD2 (5 bases). The CDR3 sequence is 13 residues long. Trimming stripped 8 bases from V and 4 bases from J, with 15 bases between. CDR1 and CDR2 from the germline V gene are LNHDA and SQIVND (reference sequence). The DNA of the CDR3 is TGTGCCAGTGAGGGTATGGGCGGGTACGAGCAGTACTTC. This codes for CASEGMGGYEQYF.

This chain joins TRBV29-1 and TRBJ1-2; TRBD1 agrees at 9 bases. With V trimmed by 6 bases and J by 6 bases, 8 bases remained unmatched. There are 13 residues in the CDR3. Germline CDR1 and CDR2: SQVTM and ANQGSEA. The CDR3 coding sequence is TGCAGCGTGCCGGGACAGGGATTGGATGGCTACACCTTC. Translation gives CSVPGQGLDGYTF.

V and J are TRBV7-9 and TRBJ1-2; 9 bases map to TRBD1. The germline V gene has CDR1 SEHNR and CDR2 FQNEAQ (reference sequence). V dropped 3 bases and J dropped 8; count of bases not matched to a gene: 7. CDR3 length: 14 residues. CDR3 coding DNA: TGTGCCAGCAGCTTGGAACAGGGGGCAGAAGGCTACACCTTC. It yields the protein CASSLEQGAEGYTF.

J is TRBJ2-7 and V is TRBV4-3, with D perhaps matching TRBD2 (6 bases). V dropped 0 bases and J dropped 3 bases, with 9 bases sitting between them. This CDR3 comprises 14 residues. CDR1 is LGHNA, CDR2 YSLEER, per germline. The CDR3 reads CASSQEASVYEQYF. DNA for the CDR3: TGCGCCAGCAGCCAAGAAGCTAGCGTCTACGAGCAGTACTTC.

The rearrangement links TRBV4-1 to TRBJ1-6; D remains unclear. Trimming stripped 0 bases from V and 6 bases from J, with 9 bases between. This CDR3 is built from 15 residues. Per the germline V gene, CDR1 is MGHRA and CDR2 is YSYEKL. CDR3 DNA sequence: TGCGCCAGCAGCCAAGATATCACAGCTAATTCACCCCTCCACTTT. Protein sequence: CASSQDITANSPLHF.

The chain is built from TRBV28 and TRBJ2-7; 7 bases fit TRBD1. CDR1 MDHEN and CDR2 SYDVKM come from the germline V gene. Trimming at V came to 8 bases and at J to 4 bases, leaving 8 bases not matched to a gene. The CDR3 covers 13 residues. The CDR3 sequence: CASEGRDSYEQYF. CDR3 coding DNA: TGTGCCAGCGAGGGCAGGGACAGTTACGAGCAGTACTTC.

The rearrangement uses TRBV4-1 and TRBJ1-3; D uncertain. Per germline, CDR1 MGHRA and CDR2 YSYEKL. V lost 1 base and J 0 bases, leaving 16 bases between the germline ends. The CDR3 sequence is 18 residues long. The CDR3 bases are TGCGCCAGCAGCCAAGGATTGGGCCAACGGAACTCTGGAAACACCATATATTTT. It codes for CASSQGLGQRNSGNTIYF.

The chain uses TRBV2 and TRBJ2-3; a possible D gene is TRBD1 (6 bases). Germline V gene sequence: CDR1 SNHLY, CDR2 FYNNEI. The germline V and J ends were trimmed by 6 bases and 11 bases, with 18 bases remaining between them. The CDR3 is 13 residues long. The CDR3 DNA reads as TGTGCCAGCAGGGCACAGGGTGGTAACAAGCAGTATTTT. Translation gives CASRAQGGNKQYF.

The chain is built from TRBV9 and TRBJ2-3; 7 nucleotides match TRBD2. V trimming: 2 bases; J trimming: 3 bases; junction bases outside the gene matches: 6. The germline CDR1 and CDR2 sequences are SGDLS and YYNGEE. This CDR3 is 15 amino acids long. The CDR3 DNA reads TGTGCCAGCAGCGTTAGTAGCGGGCTAACAGATACGCAGTATTTT. It yields the protein CASSVSSGLTDTQYF.

This chain connects TRBV5-1 to TRBJ2-5; 14 bases are shared with TRBD2. CDR1 SGHRS and CDR2 YFSETQ come from the germline V gene. The CDR3 runs to 17 residues. V dropped 4 bases and J dropped 5; count of bases not matched to a gene: 10. Written as DNA, the CDR3 is TGCGCCAGCAGCGGTCCGGGACTAGCGGGAGTAAGGGAGACCCAGTACTTC. Translated, it gives CASSGPGLAGVRETQYF.

The chain recombines TRBV29-1 with TRBJ2-5, with unresolved D. The CDR3 is 12 amino acids. V lost 8 bases, J lost 2 bases, and 12 bases lay in between. Germline V CDR1 and CDR2: SQVTM, ANQGSEA. CDR3 residues: CSPKALQETQYF. The CDR3 DNA follows: TGCAGCCCGAAAGCGTTGCAAGAGACCCAGTACTTC.

The rearrangement links TRBV4-3 to TRBJ1-4, with D perhaps matching TRBD1 (5 bases). Germline V lookup: CDR1 LGHNA, CDR2 YSLEER. Trimming left V 0 bases short and J 11 bases short, with 13 bases between. The CDR3 has 14 residues. The CDR3 sequence: CASSQEGGRGKLFF. The CDR3 DNA reads TGCGCCAGCAGCCAAGAGGGGGGTCGCGGGAAACTGTTTTTT.

CDR3 sequence reads: CASSPRGIQPQHF. CDR3 bases: TGTGCCAGCAGTCCCAGGGGGATTCAGCCCCAGCATTTT. The rearrangement uses TRBV28 and TRBJ1-5, with 7 bases fitting TRBD1. V trimming: 5 bases; J trimming: 6 bases; junction bases outside the gene matches: 4. There are 13 residues in the CDR3. Germline CDR1 MDHEN, CDR2 SYDVKM.

This clone has a handful of counts. J is TRBJ2-7 and V is TRBV2, with D maybe TRBD1 (5 bases). CDR1 and CDR2 from the germline V gene are SNHLY and FYNNEI. This CDR3 contains 15 residues. Trimming removed 7 bases at V and 4 bases at J, with 20 bases between. The CDR3 DNA reads as TGTGCCAGCACAATGGACACCCTCAATGTATACGAGCAGTACTTC. Residues: CASTMDTLNVYEQYF.

The chain has TRBV6-6 and TRBJ2-1; D possibly corresponds to TRBD1 (5 bases). V lost 7 bases and J 2 bases, leaving 12 bases between the germline ends. The CDR3 is made up of 14 amino acids. In germline, CDR1 is MNHNY, CDR2 SVGAGI (reference sequence). The CDR3 DNA sequence: TGTGCCAGCAACTTTCCGGACACCTACAATGAGCAGTTCTTC. Amino acids: CASNFPDTYNEQFF.

The CDR3 protein is CASSEASGVAGELFF. CDR3 DNA: TGCGCCAGCAGTGAGGCTAGCGGGGTGGCCGGGGAGCTGTTTTTT. V and J are TRBV5-1 and TRBJ2-2; 9 bases align to TRBD2. The CDR3 consists of 15 residues. V was pared by 5 bases and J by 6 bases, with 8 bases of the junction left unmatched. Germline CDR1 SGHRS, CDR2 YFSETQ.

V and J are TRBV6-1 and TRBJ2-7; D unresolved. Per the germline V gene, CDR1 is MNHNS and CDR2 is SASEGT. The V and J ends lost 2 bases and 2 bases respectively, with 7 bases between them. The CDR3 is 13 residues long. For the CDR3, the DNA is TGTGCCAGCAGTGAAAGCCGGCCCTACGAGCAGTACTTC. The encoded protein is CASSESRPYEQYF.

The gene calls are TRBV5-4 and TRBJ2-5; D unresolved. Trimming took 2 bases from V and 2 from J, leaving 7 bases between them. The CDR3 length is 13 residues. Looked up from germline, CDR1 is SGHNT and CDR2 is YYREEE (reference sequence). CDR3 coding DNA: TGTGCCAGCAGCTTAGATCTTCAAGAGACCCAGTACTTC. Protein product: CASSLDLQETQYF.

The gene calls are TRBV19 and TRBJ2-7, with D maybe TRBD1 (5 bases). V was pared by 4 bases and J by 0 bases, with 16 bases between. Germline values: CDR1 LNHDA, CDR2 SQIVND (reference sequence). The CDR3 covers 16 residues. DNA for the CDR3: TGTGCCAGTAGTAGATCAATGACAGCCAGCTCCTACGAGCAGTACTTC. Encoded protein: CASSRSMTASSYEQYF.

This clone came up once. The chain combines TRBV27 with TRBJ2-5; perhaps TRBD2 as D (7 bases). V lost 2 bases and J 5 bases, leaving 21 bases between the germline ends. Looked up from germline, CDR1 is MNHEY and CDR2 is SMNVEV (reference sequence). CDR3 length: 17 amino acids. The CDR3 reads CASSLASGGTGGETQYF. In DNA form, the CDR3 reads TGTGCCAGCAGTTTAGCTTCGGGGGGCACAGGCGGGGAGACCCAGTACTTC.

This chain connects TRBV7-3 to TRBJ2-1; a weak D match, TRBD1 (5 bases). Germline V gene lookup returns CDR1 SGHTA and CDR2 FQGTGA. Trimming stripped 4 bases from V and 5 bases from J, with 12 bases between. The CDR3 runs to 14 residues. CDR3: CASSSSDTHNEQFF. CDR3 nucleotides: TGTGCCAGCAGCTCATCGGACACCCACAATGAGCAGTTCTTC.